This TCR beta chain was profiled in a study of response to subunit inactivated influenza vaccine. The table lists this clonotype with a few counts. TCRdb reprocessed the RT-PCR reads via MiXCR and lists one record per CDR3 protein. The repertoire holds 600,000 to 850,000 distinct CDR3 sequences, with 14% as singletons. From germline, CDR1 is SGHRS and CDR2 YFSETQ. This CDR3 has 13 amino acids. V gave up 1 base and J gave up 5 bases, with 9 bases separating them. This clonotype was sampled from a middle-aged man who received an inactivated influenza vaccine. J is TRBJ2-5 and V is TRBV5-1; D not resolved. This material consisted of PBMCs from blood, taken approximately 15 days before vaccination. The CDR3 reads CASSLSPEETQYF. CDR3 in DNA: TGCGCCAGCAGCTTGAGCCCAGAGGAGACCCAGTACTTC.